This passage covers 21 T cell receptor beta chains from one sample sequenced in a study of T cell changes during pregnancy in multiple sclerosis. Generated by immunoSEQ multiplex PCR, the TCRdb table keeps only in-frame clones and is missing some. The sample shows under 55,000 clones, approximately 94% of them seen only once. The specimen was CD4+ T cells from peripheral blood mononuclear cells, collected in the third trimester of pregnancy. Receptors originate from a female donor with multiple sclerosis, enrolled in a pregnancy study.

The chain's CDR3 is CASSGWSTDTQYF. In nucleotides, the CDR3 is TGTGCCAGCAGCGGCTGGTCCACAGATACGCAGTATTTT. The chain couples TRBV7-9 to TRBJ2-3, with D unresolved. The germline V and J ends were trimmed by 5 bases and 2 bases, with 8 bases remaining between them. CDR1 and CDR2 from the germline V gene are SEHNR and FQNEAQ (reference sequence). This CDR3 has 13 residues.

The chain employs TRBV19 and TRBJ2-3, with TRBD2 matching over 8 bases. Trimming removed 1 base from V and 2 bases from J; junction bases left unmatched: 5. Looked up from germline, CDR1 is LNHDA and CDR2 is SQIVND (reference sequence). The CDR3 has 16 amino acids. The CDR3 DNA is TGTGCCAGTAGTATAGGGGGTAGCGGGACCACAGATACGCAGTATTTT. As protein: CASSIGGSGTTDTQYF.

The V call is TRBV10-3, the J call TRBJ2-7, with 11 nucleotides matching TRBD2. Germline loops: CDR1 ENHRY, CDR2 SYGVKD. The CDR3 is 14 residues long. After removal of 10 bases from V and 4 bases from J, the junction contained 9 bases not matched to a gene. In DNA form, the CDR3 reads TGTGCCACCAAACTAGCGGGAGAACGATACGAGCAGTACTTC. It codes for CATKLAGERYEQYF.

The J gene is TRBJ2-1, the V gene TRBV5-1; 16 bases agree with TRBD2. The germline CDR1 and CDR2 sequences are SGHRS and YFSETQ. The J segment lost 8 bases and the V segment lost 4 bases, leaving 6 bases of the junction unmatched. There are 16 residues in the CDR3. Here the CDR3 DNA reads TGCGCCAGCAGCGGGGGACTAGCGGGAGGGCGGGATGAGCAGTTCTTC. It specifies CASSGGLAGGRDEQFF.

V gene TRBV5-6 combines with J gene TRBJ2-5; 11 bases align to TRBD1. The germline V gene encodes CDR1 SGHDT and CDR2 YYEEEE. This CDR3 spans 15 amino acids. The V and J ends lost 3 bases and 4 bases, in that order; junction bases with no gene match: 5. The CDR3 region has the DNA TGTGCCAGCAGCTCCGGGACAGGGGGAAGAGAGACCCAGTACTTC. This sequence encodes CASSSGTGGRETQYF.

The V gene is TRBV6-5, the J gene TRBJ1-5; D is undetermined. Trimming stripped 2 bases from V and 5 bases from J, with 10 bases between. The length of the CDR3 is 14 residues. Germline V gene sequence: CDR1 MNHEY, CDR2 SVGAGI. As DNA, the CDR3 is TGTGCCAGCAGTTACAGAGGGCGCGATCAGCCCCAGCATTTT. Protein: CASSYRGRDQPQHF.

The DNA of the CDR3 is TGTGCCAGTAGTAAACAGGGGAAGAACACTGAAGCTTTCTTT. It yields the protein CASSKQGKNTEAFF. J is TRBJ1-1 and V is TRBV19; 7 nucleotides agree with TRBD1. Germline V gene data show CDR1 as LNHDA and CDR2 as SQIVND (reference sequence). The CDR3 extends over 14 amino acids. The trim removed 4 bases at V and 1 base at J, leaving 3 bases unmatched.

This clone was observed a few times. This rearrangement joins TRBV9 to TRBJ1-1; 7 nucleotides line up with TRBD1. J was trimmed by 5 bases and V by 5 bases; bases with no gene match: 6. The CDR3 spans 13 residues. CDR1 is SGDLS, CDR2 YYNGEE, per germline. CDR3 protein: CASSPPGGTEAFF. CDR3 sequence (DNA): TGTGCCAGCAGTCCTCCAGGGGGTACTGAAGCTTTCTTT.

This rearrangement joins TRBV5-1 to TRBJ1-1; the D is unclear. This CDR3 has 14 residues. CDR1 SGHRS and CDR2 YFSETQ come from the germline V gene. Trimming removed 1 base from V and 1 base from J, with 8 bases in between. The CDR3 coding sequence is TGCGCCAGCAGCTTGTCTCGGGGGAACACTGAAGCTTTCTTT. It is translated as CASSLSRGNTEAFF. Full variable domain (missing parts from reference TRBV5-1 and TRBJ1-1): KAGVTQTPRYLIKTRGQQVTLSCSPISGHRSVSWYQQTPGQGLQFLFEYFSETQRNKGNFPGRFSGRQFSNSRSEMNVSTLELGDSALYLCASSLSRGNTEAFFGQGTRLTVV.

The genes are TRBV4-1 and TRBJ1-5; D ambiguous. Germline V lookup: CDR1 MGHRA, CDR2 YSYEKL. Trimming took 0 bases from V and 0 from J, leaving 12 bases between them. This CDR3 is 17 amino acids long. CDR3 in DNA: TGCGCCAGCAGCCAAGAGTCCGCTAGCCATAGCAATCAGCCCCAGCATTTT. This gives the protein CASSQESASHSNQPQHF.

This sequence joins TRBV6-6 and TRBJ2-5, with TRBD2 as a possible D gene (5 bases). The V gene's germline CDR1 is MNHNY and CDR2 SVGAGI (reference sequence). The V end lost 0 bases, the J end lost 5 bases, and 10 bases lay between the germline ends. There are 14 residues in the CDR3. The CDR3 bases are TGTGCCAGCAGTTACTCGAGGGTCGGGGAGACCCAGTACTTC. This codes for CASSYSRVGETQYF.

Worth noting for this clone: Sequence at one end of the junction differs from germline and may be a read error. V is TRBV6-5 and J is TRBJ1-1; 7 bases are shared with TRBD1. Germline CDR1 reads MNHEY; CDR2 reads SVGAGI. The CDR3 sequence is 11 residues long. The CDR3 region is CASIYAGGAFF. Written as DNA, the CDR3 is TGTGCCAGCATTTACGCAGGGGGAGCTTTCTTT.

V and J are TRBV10-3 and TRBJ2-7, with D perhaps TRBD2 (5 bases). Trimming left V 4 bases short and J 0 bases short, with 16 bases between. Germline CDR1 reads ENHRY; CDR2 reads SYGVKD. This CDR3 contains 16 residues. The CDR3 DNA is TGTGCCATCAGTGCGATCGGCCGGGAAAACTCCTACGAGCAGTACTTC. Residues: CAISAIGRENSYEQYF.

This sequence joins TRBV15 and TRBJ1-2; 7 nucleotides match TRBD1. Germline V gene sequence: CDR1 LNHNV, CDR2 YYDKDF (reference sequence). The V segment lost 0 bases and the J segment 4 bases; nucleotides outside the gene matches: 11. The CDR3 contains 17 residues. DNA of the CDR3: TGTGCCACCAGCAGAGACGGAGGGGGCCTGTTGCGCTATGGCTACACCTTC. The encoded protein is CATSRDGGGLLRYGYTF.

This clone was observed a single time. The chain joins TRBV27 to TRBJ2-7; TRBD1 might be the D (5 bases). The CDR3 contains 13 residues. Between the trimmed V and J ends, which lost 6 bases and 2 bases, there was a span of 11 bases. CDR1 is MNHEY, CDR2 SMNVEV, per germline (reference sequence). The CDR3 is CASRRQLPYEQYF. DNA of the CDR3: TGTGCCAGCAGGCGACAGTTACCCTACGAGCAGTACTTC.

The rearrangement uses TRBV19 and TRBJ2-7; 10 bases match TRBD1. Unmatched junction bases numbered 5, after V lost 6 bases and J lost 3 bases. This CDR3 contains 14 residues. Per germline, CDR1 LNHDA and CDR2 SQIVND (reference sequence). The chain's CDR3 is CASSRDRGGYEQYF. CDR3 coding DNA: TGTGCCAGTAGCAGGGACAGGGGAGGCTACGAGCAGTACTTC.

The J gene is TRBJ1-2, the V gene TRBV28; possibly TRBD1 for D (5 bases). The CDR3 length is 13 residues. From germline, CDR1 is MDHEN and CDR2 SYDVKM. The ends were cut back, 2 bases at V and 4 bases at J, with 8 bases in the middle. CDR3 residues: CASSLLGGYGYTF. CDR3 nucleotides: TGTGCCAGCAGTTTACTGGGGGGCTATGGCTACACCTTC.

V usage is TRBV30 and J usage is TRBJ1-3; D is undetermined. The V gene lost 3 bases and the J gene lost 0 bases, with 9 bases spanning the gap. CDR1 is GTSNPN, CDR2 SVGIG, per germline (reference sequence). The CDR3 has 14 amino acids. CDR3 region: CAWRSSSSGNTIYF. In nucleotides, the CDR3 is TGTGCCTGGAGGTCCTCGAGCTCTGGAAACACCATATATTTT.

V gene TRBV11-3 combines with J gene TRBJ2-1; maybe TRBD1 (6 bases). CDR3 size: 13 residues. Germline loops: CDR1 SGHNT, CDR2 YENEEA. V gave up 5 bases and J gave up 5 bases, with 10 bases separating them. The CDR3 is CASSPGQNNEQFF. The DNA of the CDR3 is TGTGCCAGCAGCCCCGGACAGAACAATGAGCAGTTCTTC.

CDR3 in amino acids: CASSFGLAGDDQYF. The CDR3 DNA follows: TGTGCCAGCAGCTTCGGGCTAGCGGGAGACGACCAGTACTTC. This chain connects TRBV5-6 to TRBJ2-5; 10 bases map to TRBD2. The CDR3 covers 14 residues. Germline CDR1 SGHDT, CDR2 YYEEEE. V lost 2 bases to trimming and J lost 10 bases; unmatched junction nucleotides: 8.

This clone was observed once. V usage is TRBV7-9 and J usage is TRBJ1-1; TRBD1 is a possible D gene (5 bases). Trimming pared 4 bases from V and 0 bases from J, leaving 6 bases between. The CDR3 is made up of 13 amino acids. Germline CDR1 SEHNR, CDR2 FQNEAQ (reference sequence). CDR3 in DNA: TGTGCCAGCAGCTCACAGGTGAACACTGAAGCTTTCTTT. Its protein product is CASSSQVNTEAFF. Based on the CDR3 plus reference TRBV7-9 and TRBJ1-1, the full variable domain is DTGVSQNPRHKITKRGQNVTFRCDPISEHNRLYWYRQTLGQGPEFLTYFQNEAQLEKSRLLSDRFSAERPKGSFSTLEIQRTEQGDSAMYLCASSSQVNTEAFFGQGTRLTVV.